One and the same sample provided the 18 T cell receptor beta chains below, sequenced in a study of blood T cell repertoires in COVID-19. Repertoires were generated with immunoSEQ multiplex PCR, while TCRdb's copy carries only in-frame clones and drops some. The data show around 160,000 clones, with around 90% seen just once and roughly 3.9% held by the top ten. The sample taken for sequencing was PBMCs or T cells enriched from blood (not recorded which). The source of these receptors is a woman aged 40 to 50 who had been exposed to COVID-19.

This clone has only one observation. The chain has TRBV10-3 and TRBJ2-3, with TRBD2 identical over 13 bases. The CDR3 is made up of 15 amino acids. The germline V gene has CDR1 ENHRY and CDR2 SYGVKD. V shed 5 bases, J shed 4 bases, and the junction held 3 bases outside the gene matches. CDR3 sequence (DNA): TGTGCCATCAGTAGGACTAGCGGGAGCGCAGATACGCAGTATTTT. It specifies CAISRTSGSADTQYF.

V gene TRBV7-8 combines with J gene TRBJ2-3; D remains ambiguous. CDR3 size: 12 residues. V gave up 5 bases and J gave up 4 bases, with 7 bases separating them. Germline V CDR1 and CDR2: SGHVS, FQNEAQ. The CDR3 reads CASSPYSDTQYF. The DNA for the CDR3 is TGTGCCAGCAGCCCTTATTCAGATACGCAGTATTTT.

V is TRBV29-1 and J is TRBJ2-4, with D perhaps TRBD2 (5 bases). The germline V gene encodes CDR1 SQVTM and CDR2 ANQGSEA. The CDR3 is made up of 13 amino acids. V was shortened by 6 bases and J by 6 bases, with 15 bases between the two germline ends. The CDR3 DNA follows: TGCAGCGTCCATTCGGGAACTTTAAACATTCAGTACTTC. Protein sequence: CSVHSGTLNIQYF.

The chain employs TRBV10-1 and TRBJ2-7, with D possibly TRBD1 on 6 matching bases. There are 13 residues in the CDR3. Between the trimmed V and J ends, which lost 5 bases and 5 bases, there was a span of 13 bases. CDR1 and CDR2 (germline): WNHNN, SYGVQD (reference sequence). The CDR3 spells CASSKFQGHEQYF. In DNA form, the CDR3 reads TGCGCCAGCAGTAAGTTTCAGGGGCACGAGCAGTACTTC.

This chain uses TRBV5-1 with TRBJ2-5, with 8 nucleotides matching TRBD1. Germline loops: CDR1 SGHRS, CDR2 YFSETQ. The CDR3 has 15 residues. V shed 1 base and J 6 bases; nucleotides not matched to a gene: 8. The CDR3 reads CASSLTTGVGKTQYF. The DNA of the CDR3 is TGCGCCAGCAGCTTGACGACAGGGGTTGGGAAGACCCAGTACTTC.

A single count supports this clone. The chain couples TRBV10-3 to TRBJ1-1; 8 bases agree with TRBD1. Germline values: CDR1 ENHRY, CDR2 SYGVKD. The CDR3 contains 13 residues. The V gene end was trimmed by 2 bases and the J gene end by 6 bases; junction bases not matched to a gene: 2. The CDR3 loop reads CAISEDRGSEAFF. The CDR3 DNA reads TGTGCCATCAGTGAGGACAGGGGATCTGAAGCTTTCTTT.

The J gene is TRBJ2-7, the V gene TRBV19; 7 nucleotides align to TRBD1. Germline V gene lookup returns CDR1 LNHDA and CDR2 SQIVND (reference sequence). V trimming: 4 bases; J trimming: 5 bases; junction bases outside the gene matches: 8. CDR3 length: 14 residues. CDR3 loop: CASSTGGTGNEQYF. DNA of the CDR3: TGTGCCAGTAGTACAGGGGGAACAGGAAACGAGCAGTACTTC. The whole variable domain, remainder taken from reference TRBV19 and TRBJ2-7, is DGGITQSPKYLFRKEGQNVTLSCEQNLNHDAMYWYRQDPGQGLRLIYYSQIVNDFQKGDIAEGYSVSREKKESFPLTVTSAQKNPTAFYLCASSTGGTGNEQYFGPGTRLTVT.

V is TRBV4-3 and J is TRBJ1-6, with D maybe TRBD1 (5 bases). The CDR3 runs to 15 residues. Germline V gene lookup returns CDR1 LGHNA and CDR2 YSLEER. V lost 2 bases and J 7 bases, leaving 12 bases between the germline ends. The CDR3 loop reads CASSQIRTNNSPLHF. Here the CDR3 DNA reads TGCGCCAGCAGCCAAATCAGGACAAACAATTCACCCCTCCACTTT.

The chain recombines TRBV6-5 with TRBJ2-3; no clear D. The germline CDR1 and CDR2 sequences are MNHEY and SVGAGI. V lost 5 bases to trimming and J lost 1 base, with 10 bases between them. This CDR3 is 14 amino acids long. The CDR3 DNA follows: TGTGCCAGCAGTCTCGTTGCGGGCACAGATACGCAGTATTTT. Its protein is CASSLVAGTDTQYF.

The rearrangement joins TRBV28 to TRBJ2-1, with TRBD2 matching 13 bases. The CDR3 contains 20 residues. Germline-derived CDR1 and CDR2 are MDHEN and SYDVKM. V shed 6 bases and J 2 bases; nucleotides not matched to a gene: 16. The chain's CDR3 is CASRFLPGLAGKLTYNEQFF. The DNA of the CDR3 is TGTGCCAGCAGGTTCCTCCCGGGACTAGCGGGAAAACTAACCTACAATGAGCAGTTCTTC.

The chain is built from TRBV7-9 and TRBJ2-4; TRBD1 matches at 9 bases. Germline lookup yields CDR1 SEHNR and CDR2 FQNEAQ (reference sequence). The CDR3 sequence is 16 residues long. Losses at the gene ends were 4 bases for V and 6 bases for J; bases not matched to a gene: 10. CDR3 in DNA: TGTGCCAGCAGCTCACGACAGGGGGGCGGTAGAAACATTCAGTACTTC. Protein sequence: CASSSRQGGGRNIQYF.

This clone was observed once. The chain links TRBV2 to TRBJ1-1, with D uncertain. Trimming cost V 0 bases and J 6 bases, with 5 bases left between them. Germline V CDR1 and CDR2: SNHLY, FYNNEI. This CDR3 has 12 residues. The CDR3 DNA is TGTGCCAGCAGTGAAGCGGCTGCTGAAGCTTTCTTT. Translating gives CASSEAAAEAFF.

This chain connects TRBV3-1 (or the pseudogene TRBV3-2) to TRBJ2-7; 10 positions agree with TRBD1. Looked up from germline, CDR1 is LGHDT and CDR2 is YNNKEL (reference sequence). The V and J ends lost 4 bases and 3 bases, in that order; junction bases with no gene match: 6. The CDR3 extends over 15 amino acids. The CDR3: CASSPTRDRGYEQYF. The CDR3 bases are TGTGCCAGCAGCCCTACGCGGGACAGGGGCTACGAGCAGTACTTC.

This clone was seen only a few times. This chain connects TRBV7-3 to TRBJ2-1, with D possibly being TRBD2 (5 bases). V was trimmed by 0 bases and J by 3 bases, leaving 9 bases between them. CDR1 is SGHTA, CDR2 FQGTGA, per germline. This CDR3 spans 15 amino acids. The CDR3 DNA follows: TGTGCCAGCAGCTTAACTAGCGAAGACTACAATGAGCAGTTCTTC. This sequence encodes CASSLTSEDYNEQFF.

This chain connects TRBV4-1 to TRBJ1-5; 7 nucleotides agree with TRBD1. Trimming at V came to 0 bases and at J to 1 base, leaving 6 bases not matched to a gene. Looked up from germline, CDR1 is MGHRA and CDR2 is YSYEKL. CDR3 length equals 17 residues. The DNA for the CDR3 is TGCGCCAGCAGCCAAGATAGGCAGGGGGTGAGCAATCAGCCCCAGCATTTT. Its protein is CASSQDRQGVSNQPQHF.

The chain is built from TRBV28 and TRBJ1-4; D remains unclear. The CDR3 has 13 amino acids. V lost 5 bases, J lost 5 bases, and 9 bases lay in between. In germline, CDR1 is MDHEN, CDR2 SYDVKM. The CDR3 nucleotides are TGTGCCAGCAGTCCCGGCAGGAATGAAAAACTGTTTTTT. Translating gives CASSPGRNEKLFF.

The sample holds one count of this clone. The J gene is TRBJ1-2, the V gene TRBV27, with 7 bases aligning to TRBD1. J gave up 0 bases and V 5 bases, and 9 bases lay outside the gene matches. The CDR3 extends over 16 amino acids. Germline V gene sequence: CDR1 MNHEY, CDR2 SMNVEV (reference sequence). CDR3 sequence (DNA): TGTGCCAGCAGTACCGCCCCGACAGGGCCTAACTATGGCTACACCTTC. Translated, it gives CASSTAPTGPNYGYTF.

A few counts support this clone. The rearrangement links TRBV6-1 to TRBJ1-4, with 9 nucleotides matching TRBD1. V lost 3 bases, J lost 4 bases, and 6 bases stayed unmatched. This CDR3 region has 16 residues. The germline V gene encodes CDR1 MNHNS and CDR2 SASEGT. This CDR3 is CASSDRTGAYNEKLFF. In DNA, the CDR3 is TGTGCCAGCAGTGATCGGACAGGGGCGTATAATGAAAAACTGTTTTTT.